The 24 T cell receptor beta chains reported below all come from one sample, sequenced in a study of T cells in Graves' hyperthyroidism and ophthalmopathy. The CDR3 regions of TCR beta were amplified from RNA transcripts. The study used the HTBI primer set for a first-round RT-PCR of the TCR CDR3. MiXCR was run by TCRdb on the multiplex PCR reads, yielding one entry per CDR3 protein. The sample has around 600,000 distinct CDR3 sequences; approximately 14% are singletons. Input material: blood. These receptor sequences come from a woman aged 25-40 years with Graves' hyperthyroidism.

This clonotype was detected many times. The chain's CDR3 is CASNPRGGAANTGELFF. In DNA, the CDR3 is TGTGCCAGTAACCCCCGAGGGGGGGCAGCAAACACCGGGGAGCTGTTTTTT. The chain uses TRBV7-2 and TRBJ2-2; TRBD2 might be the D (7 bases). Trimming stripped 9 bases from V and 2 bases from J, with 22 bases between. Looked up from germline, CDR1 is SGHTA and CDR2 is FQGNSA. This CDR3 is built from 17 residues.

The V gene is TRBV12-3 or TRBV12-4, the J gene TRBJ1-2; 11 nucleotides agree with TRBD1. V lost 5 bases, J lost 3 bases, and 8 bases stayed unmatched. The CDR3 consists of 16 residues. The CDR3 nucleotides are TGTGCCAGCAGTGCCGCCGGGACAGGGGGGGACTATGGCTACACCTTC. The encoded protein is CASSAAGTGGDYGYTF.

This clonotype appeared many times. The V gene is TRBV11-2, the J gene TRBJ2-1; TRBD2 matches at 9 bases. With 1 base clipped from V and 5 bases from J, the junction kept 6 bases outside the gene matches. There are 16 residues in the CDR3. Germline lookup yields CDR1 SGHAT and CDR2 FQNNGV. The CDR3 reads CASSLVVAGVHNEQFF. The CDR3 DNA reads TGTGCCAGCAGCTTAGTAGTAGCGGGAGTCCACAATGAGCAGTTCTTC.

There are many counts of this clonotype. V usage is TRBV2 and J usage is TRBJ1-4; TRBD1 matches 10 bases. The germline CDR1 and CDR2 sequences are SNHLY and FYNNEI. The CDR3 extends over 14 amino acids. Trimming cost V 8 bases and J 7 bases; bases outside gene matches: 7. The CDR3 sequence: CASLRDRGSEKLFF. CDR3 sequence (DNA): TGTGCCAGCCTCCGGGACAGGGGAAGTGAAAAACTGTTTTTT. The entire variable domain, with the rest obtained from reference TRBV2 and TRBJ1-4, is as follows: EPEVTQTPSHQVTQMGQEVILRCVPISNHLYFYWYRQILGQKVEFLVSFYNNEISEKSEIFDDQFSVERPDGSNFTLKIRSTKLEDSAMYFCASLRDRGSEKLFFGSGTQLSVL.

The chain is built from TRBV19 and TRBJ1-4, with D uncertain. Germline CDR1 and CDR2: LNHDA and SQIVND (reference sequence). Trimming pared 10 bases from V and 1 base from J, leaving 16 bases between. This CDR3 is built from 15 residues. CDR3 in amino acids: CATCPVGRTNEKLFF. DNA for the CDR3: TGTGCCACATGTCCGGTGGGCAGAACTAATGAAAAACTGTTTTTT.

Comment on this clonotype: This may come from a read error, since a much larger clone is one base off. The gene calls are TRBV2 and TRBJ2-7, with D unclear. The CDR3 sequence is 13 residues long. V lost 7 bases, J lost 5 bases, and 15 bases lay in between. Germline loops: CDR1 SNHLY, CDR2 FYNNEI. CDR3 sequence reads: CASKVIMSHEQYF. The DNA for the CDR3 is TGTGCCAGCAAGGTCATAATGTCCCACGAGCAGTACTTC. Full variable domain (missing parts from reference TRBV2 and TRBJ2-7): EPEVTQTPSHQVTQMGQEVILRCVPISNHLYFYWYRQILGQKVEFLVSFYNNEISEKSEIFDDQFSVERPDGSNFTLKIRSTKLEDSAMYFCASKVIMSHEQYFGPGTRLTVT.

This clonotype was seen at least ten times. The chain joins TRBV10-1 to TRBJ2-2; TRBD2 aligns across 10 bases. The CDR3 spans 16 residues. The junction had 3 bases not matched to a gene; V was cut back by 4 bases and J by 1 base. The germline V gene has CDR1 WNHNN and CDR2 SYGVQD (reference sequence). CDR3 sequence (DNA): TGCGCCAGCAGTGCCGGACTAGCGGAGAACACCGGGGAGCTGTTTTTT. Translation: CASSAGLAENTGELFF.

This clonotype was recorded at least ten times. The CDR3, as DNA: TGCAGTGCTAGACTGGTCCGGCAGAGCTCCTACGAGCAGTACTTC. It specifies CSARLVRQSSYEQYF. The chain carries TRBV20-1 and TRBJ2-7; D remains unclear. The CDR3 length is 15 residues. Germline values: CDR1 DFQATT, CDR2 SNEGSKA (reference sequence). Trimming pared 2 bases from V and 0 bases from J, leaving 14 bases between.

This clonotype came up many times. V is TRBV5-1 and J is TRBJ1-1; possible D gene TRBD1, 5 bases. The length of the CDR3 is 15 residues. Germline loops: CDR1 SGHRS, CDR2 YFSETQ. V was cut by 6 bases and J by 1 base, with 16 bases left in between. The CDR3 loop is CASKEQALGNTEAFF. The CDR3 DNA reads TGCGCCAGCAAGGAACAGGCCCTGGGGAACACTGAAGCTTTCTTT.

V gene TRBV27 combines with J gene TRBJ2-1; the D is unclear. Per germline, CDR1 MNHEY and CDR2 SMNVEV (reference sequence). This CDR3 comprises 13 residues. Deletions cut 5 bases from V and 4 bases from J, with 9 bases between. The CDR3 here is CASSERRYNEQFF. Written as DNA, the CDR3 is TGTGCCAGCAGTGAGAGACGGTACAATGAGCAGTTCTTC.

At least ten counts were recorded for this clonotype. The chain couples TRBV27 to TRBJ2-7; TRBD2 is a possible D gene (5 bases). From germline, CDR1 is MNHEY and CDR2 SMNVEV (reference sequence). The CDR3 has 13 amino acids. V was trimmed by 2 bases and J by 3 bases, leaving 8 bases between them. The CDR3: CASSLEGNYEQYF. The CDR3 DNA sequence: TGTGCCAGCAGTTTAGAGGGTAACTACGAGCAGTACTTC.

V is TRBV10-3 and J is TRBJ1-1; D is possibly TRBD1 (5 bases). CDR3 length equals 14 residues. Trimming took 5 bases from V and 1 from J, leaving 11 bases between them. Germline lookup yields CDR1 ENHRY and CDR2 SYGVKD. CDR3 sequence (DNA): TGTGCCATCAGTTATGGGGGTACGAACACTGAAGCTTTCTTT. It encodes CAISYGGTNTEAFF.

This clonotype was seen repeatedly, ten times or more. The chain is built from TRBV20-1 and TRBJ2-1, with 8 bases aligning to TRBD2. This CDR3 spans 14 amino acids. With V trimmed by 3 bases and J by 4 bases, 5 bases remained unmatched. The germline gives CDR1 DFQATT, CDR2 SNEGSKA (reference sequence). CDR3 sequence: CSASNREGYNEQFF. Here the CDR3 DNA reads TGCAGTGCTAGTAACCGGGAGGGGTACAATGAGCAGTTCTTC.

This clonotype appeared many times. The V gene is TRBV7-9, the J gene TRBJ1-3, with a tentative D call TRBD1 (6 bases). The CDR3 covers 16 residues. V lost 0 bases and J 3 bases, leaving 12 bases between the germline ends. The germline V gene encodes CDR1 SEHNR and CDR2 FQNEAQ (reference sequence). The CDR3 DNA reads as TGTGCCAGCAGCTTAGCTCGGGGGCGAGTTGGAAACACCATATATTTT. Residues: CASSLARGRVGNTIYF. Full variable domain (rest looked up from reference TRBV7-9 and TRBJ1-3): DTGVSQNPRHKITKRGQNVTFRCDPISEHNRLYWYRQTLGQGPEFLTYFQNEAQLEKSRLLSDRFSAERPKGSFSTLEIQRTEQGDSAMYLCASSLARGRVGNTIYFGEGSWLTVV.

The V call is TRBV6-1, the J call TRBJ1-2, with 8 bases fitting TRBD1. This CDR3 comprises 14 residues. Germline trimming cut 6 bases from V and 4 bases from J; bases unmatched to any gene: 7. Germline CDR1 reads MNHNS; CDR2 reads SASEGT. In DNA, the CDR3 is TGTGCCAGCAGAACGACAGGGGAACTCTATGGCTACACCTTC. Its translation is CASRTTGELYGYTF.

V and J are TRBV18 and TRBJ1-1; D gene uncertain. Germline values: CDR1 KGHSH, CDR2 LQKENI. CDR3 length equals 16 residues. Trimming took off 0 bases at V and 0 bases at J, with 11 bases between the two ends. Written as DNA, the CDR3 is TGTGCCAGCTCACCACCGGCGGCGGCCCTGAACACTGAAGCTTTCTTT. Translating gives CASSPPAAALNTEAFF.

This clonotype was seen many times. The chain carries TRBV7-2 and TRBJ2-3, with TRBD2 identical over 7 bases. This CDR3 spans 15 amino acids. In germline, CDR1 is SGHTA, CDR2 FQGNSA. V lost 6 bases, J lost 4 bases, and 10 bases stayed unmatched. CDR3 residues: CASRLSAGEADTQYF. CDR3 in DNA: TGTGCCAGCAGACTTTCGGCGGGAGAGGCAGATACGCAGTATTTT.

This clonotype has only a few counts. The V and J genes are TRBV4-1 and TRBJ2-2; the D gene is possibly TRBD2 (6 bases). Trimming took off 0 bases at V and 0 bases at J, with 8 bases between the two ends. This CDR3 has 16 amino acids. The germline V gene has CDR1 MGHRA and CDR2 YSYEKL. The CDR3 DNA is TGCGCCAGCAGCCAAGACGGGACTCCGAACACCGGGGAGCTGTTTTTT. This sequence encodes CASSQDGTPNTGELFF.

This clonotype was detected ten times or more. The V and J genes are TRBV2 and TRBJ1-4; D remains unclear. The CDR3 has 14 residues. Germline values: CDR1 SNHLY, CDR2 FYNNEI. Deletions cut 4 bases from V and 10 bases from J, with 16 bases between. The CDR3 is CASSGAQNFVKLFF. CDR3 DNA sequence: TGTGCCAGCAGTGGCGCGCAGAATTTTGTAAAACTGTTTTTT.

In this sample, this clonotype turned up a few times. J is TRBJ2-7 and V is TRBV4-3, with D perhaps matching TRBD1 or TRBD2 (7 bases each). Germline loops: CDR1 LGHNA, CDR2 YSLEER. The CDR3 sequence is 14 residues long. V lost 0 bases, J lost 6 bases, and 12 bases lay in between. The CDR3 region is CASSQDQGGREQYF. The CDR3 bases are TGCGCCAGCAGCCAAGATCAGGGGGGGCGCGAGCAGTACTTC.

The V and J genes are TRBV28 and TRBJ2-7, with TRBD2 identical over 9 bases. V lost 1 base, J lost 4 bases, and 8 bases stayed unmatched. Germline-derived CDR1 and CDR2 are MDHEN and SYDVKM. This CDR3 has 16 amino acids. The CDR3 DNA follows: TGTGCCAGCAGTTTATCGGCAATAGCGGGAGTATACGAGCAGTACTTC. Translated, it gives CASSLSAIAGVYEQYF.

Points on this clonotype: A much larger clone differs by one base, so this may be a read error. V and J are TRBV6-2 or TRBV6-3 and TRBJ1-5; unclear D gene. The CDR3 length is 14 residues. Looked up from germline, CDR1 is MNHEY and CDR2 is SVGEGT. DNA for the CDR3: TGTGCCAGCAGTCGAACCTCCAGCAATCAGCCCCGGCATTTT. The encoded protein is CASSRTSSNQPRHF.

Ten or more counts support this clonotype. The genes are TRBV5-1 and TRBJ2-7; 7 bases match TRBD2. CDR1 and CDR2 (germline): SGHRS, YFSETQ. The CDR3 runs 15 residues. Trimming removed 0 bases from V and 2 bases from J; junction bases left unmatched: 5. The CDR3 DNA follows: TGCGCCAGCAGCTTGGATTGGACTAGTACCTACGAGCAGTACTTC. This sequence encodes CASSLDWTSTYEQYF.

This clonotype was observed a handful of times. Being one base from a much bigger clone, this may be a read error. This rearrangement joins TRBV30 to TRBJ1-1; no reliable D call. Germline values: CDR1 GTSNPN, CDR2 SVGIG (reference sequence). With 5 bases removed from V and 1 base from J, the gap between germline ends came to 11 bases. The CDR3 spans 13 residues. CDR3: CAWFPTANTEAFF. As DNA, the CDR3 is TGTGCCTGGTTCCCGACGGCGAACACTGAAGCTTTCTTT.